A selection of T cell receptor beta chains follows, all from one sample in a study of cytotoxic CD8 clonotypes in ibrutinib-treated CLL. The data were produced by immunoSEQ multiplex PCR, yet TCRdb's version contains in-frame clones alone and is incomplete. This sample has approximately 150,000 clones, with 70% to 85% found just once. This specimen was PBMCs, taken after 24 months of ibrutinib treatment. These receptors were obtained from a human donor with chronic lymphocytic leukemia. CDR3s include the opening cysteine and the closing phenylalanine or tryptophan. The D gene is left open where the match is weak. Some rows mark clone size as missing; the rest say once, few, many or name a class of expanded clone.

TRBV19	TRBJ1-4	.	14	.	CASSTGQNNEKLFF	TGTGCCAGTAGTACAGGGCAGAATAATGAAAAACTGTTTTTT
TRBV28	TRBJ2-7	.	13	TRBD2	CASMRDYVYEQYF	TGTGCCAGCATGAGGGACTATGTCTACGAGCAGTACTTC
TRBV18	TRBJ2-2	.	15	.	CASPSRANPAGELFF	TGTGCCAGCCCAAGTCGGGCGAACCCAGCCGGGGAGCTGTTTTTT
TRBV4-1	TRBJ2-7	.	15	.	CASSQEPGSPYEQYF	TGCGCCAGCAGCCAAGAGCCGGGGAGCCCCTACGAGCAGTACTTC
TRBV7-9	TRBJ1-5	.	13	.	CASSATVNQPQHF	TGTGCCAGCAGCGCTACAGTAAATCAGCCCCAGCATTTT
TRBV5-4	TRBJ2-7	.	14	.	CASSLGKLSYEQYF	TGTGCCAGCAGCTTGGGGAAGTTATCCTACGAGCAGTACTTC
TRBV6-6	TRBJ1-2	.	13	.	CASSYGTNYGYTF	TGTGCCAGCAGTTACGGGACAAACTATGGCTACACCTTC
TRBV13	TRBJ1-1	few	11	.	CASSSDTEAFF	TGTGCCAGCAGCTCAGACACGGAAGCTTTCTTT
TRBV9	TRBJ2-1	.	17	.	CASSVVGLGRSYNEQFF	TGTGCCAGCAGCGTAGTTGGCCTGGGCCGCAGCTACAATGAGCAGTTCTTC
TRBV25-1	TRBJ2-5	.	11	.	CASSASATQYF	TGTGCCAGCAGTGCCAGCGCGACCCAGTACTTC
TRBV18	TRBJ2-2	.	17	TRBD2	CASSRTDTSGSTGELFF	TGTGCCAGCTCACGCACCGATACTAGCGGGAGCACCGGGGAGCTGTTTTTT
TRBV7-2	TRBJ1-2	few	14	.	CASSPDKFNYGYTF	TGTGCCAGCAGCCCCGACAAATTTAACTATGGCTACACCTTC
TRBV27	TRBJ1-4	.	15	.	CASSFLPRNEGKLFF	TGTGCCAGCAGTTTCCTCCCCCGAAATGAGGGCAAACTGTTTTTT
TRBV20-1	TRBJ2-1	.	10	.	CSARLNEQFF	TGCAGTGCCAGACTTAATGAGCAGTTCTTC
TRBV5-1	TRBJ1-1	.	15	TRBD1	CASSLESTGTVKAFF	TGCGCCAGCAGCTTAGAAAGCACCGGGACAGTTAAAGCTTTCTTT
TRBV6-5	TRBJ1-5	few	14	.	CASSSGLQRQPQHF	TGTGCCAGCAGTTCCGGACTTCAGCGACAGCCCCAGCATTTT
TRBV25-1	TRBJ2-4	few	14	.	CASSEEGAKNIQYF	TGTGCCAGCAGTGAAGAGGGGGCCAAAAACATTCAGTACTTC
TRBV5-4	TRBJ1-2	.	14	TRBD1	CASSSETGGSGYTF	TGTGCCAGCAGCTCCGAGACAGGGGGCTCTGGCTACACCTTC
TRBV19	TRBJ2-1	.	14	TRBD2	CASSRGTSLNEQFF	TGTGCCAGTAGTAGAGGGACTAGCCTCAATGAGCAGTTCTTC
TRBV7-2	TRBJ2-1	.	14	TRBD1	CASSSPTGIGEQFF	TGTGCCAGCAGCTCCCCGACAGGGATTGGTGAGCAGTTCTTC
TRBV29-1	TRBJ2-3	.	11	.	CSVDYTDTQYF	TGCAGCGTTGACTACACAGATACGCAGTATTTT
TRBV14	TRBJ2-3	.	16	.	CASSQDRKLSTDTQYF	TGTGCCAGCAGCCAAGATCGGAAACTTAGCACAGATACGCAGTATTTT
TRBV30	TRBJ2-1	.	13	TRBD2	CAWSLRLANEQFF	TGTGCCTGGAGTTTACGACTAGCTAATGAGCAGTTCTTC
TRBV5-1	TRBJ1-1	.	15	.	CASSPNAGANTEAFF	TGCGCCAGCAGCCCCAACGCAGGGGCGAACACTGAAGCTTTCTTT
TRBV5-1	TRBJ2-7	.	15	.	CASSLAMDSVYEQYF	TGCGCCAGCAGCTTGGCCATGGATAGCGTCTACGAGCAGTACTTC
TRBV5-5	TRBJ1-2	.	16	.	CASSSTGARQFGGYTF	TGTGCCAGCAGCTCAACCGGGGCCCGCCAATTCGGGGGCTACACCTTC
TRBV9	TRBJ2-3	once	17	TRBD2	CASSASWGGVGTDTQYF	TGTGCCAGCAGCGCAAGTTGGGGAGGGGTAGGGACAGATACGCAGTATTTT
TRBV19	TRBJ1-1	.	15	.	CASRGGMTLNTEAFF	TGTGCCAGCCGGGGGGGGATGACCTTGAACACTGAAGCTTTCTTT
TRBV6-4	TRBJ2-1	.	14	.	CASSDSQDYNEQFF	TGTGCCAGCAGTGACTCGCAGGATTACAATGAGCAGTTCTTC
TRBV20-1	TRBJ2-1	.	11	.	CSIASGAKQFF	TGCAGTATAGCTTCGGGGGCGAAGCAGTTCTTC
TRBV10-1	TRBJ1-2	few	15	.	CASSEETSAWKGYTF	TGCGCCAGCAGTGAAGAGACATCGGCCTGGAAGGGCTACACCTTC
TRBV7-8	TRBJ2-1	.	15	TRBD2	CASSSSGGSHNEQFF	TGTGCCAGCAGCAGTAGCGGGGGGTCCCACAATGAGCAGTTCTTC
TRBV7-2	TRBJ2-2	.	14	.	CASSWGLRTGELFF	TGTGCCAGCAGCTGGGGACTTCGCACCGGGGAGCTGTTTTTT
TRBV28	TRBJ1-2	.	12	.	CASSPGTGGYTF	TGTGCCAGCAGTCCGGGGACGGGGGGCTACACCTTC
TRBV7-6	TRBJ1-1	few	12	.	CASSSTDARAFF	TGTGCCAGCAGCTCAACGGACGCCAGAGCTTTCTTT